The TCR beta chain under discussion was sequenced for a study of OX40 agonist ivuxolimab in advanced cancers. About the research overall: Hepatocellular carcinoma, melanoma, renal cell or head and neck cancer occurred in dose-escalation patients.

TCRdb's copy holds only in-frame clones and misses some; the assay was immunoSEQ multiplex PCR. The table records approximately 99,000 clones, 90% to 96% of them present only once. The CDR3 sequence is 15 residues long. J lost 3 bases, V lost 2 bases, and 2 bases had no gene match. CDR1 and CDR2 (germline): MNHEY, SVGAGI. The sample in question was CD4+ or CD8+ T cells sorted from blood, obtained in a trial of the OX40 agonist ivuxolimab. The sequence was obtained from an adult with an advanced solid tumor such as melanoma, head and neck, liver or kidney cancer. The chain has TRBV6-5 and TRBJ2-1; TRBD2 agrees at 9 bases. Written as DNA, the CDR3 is TGTGCCAGCAGTTACGTAGCGGGGGACTACAATGAGCAGTTCTTC. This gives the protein CASSYVAGDYNEQFF.